A single sample gave rise to the 8 T cell receptor beta chains below, sequenced in a study of cytomegalovirus exposure and HLA in healthy donors. Some clones are missing from TCRdb's copy, which holds only in-frame ones; the method was immunoSEQ multiplex PCR. The sample contains 160,000 or so clones, approximately 84% of which appear only once. Input material: PBMCs. All receptors derive from a man aged 30-40 years in good health and CMV-seropositive.

The count of this clone is one. The chain employs TRBV7-9 and TRBJ2-7; the D gene is possibly TRBD2 (6 bases). Germline CDR1 reads SEHNR; CDR2 reads FQNEAQ (reference sequence). V lost 6 bases and J 3 bases, leaving 12 bases between the germline ends. The CDR3 extends over 13 amino acids. The CDR3 DNA is TGTGCCAGCAGATCCACTAGCAGCTACGAGCAGTACTTC. The encoded protein is CASRSTSSYEQYF.

The V call is TRBV19, the J call TRBJ1-3, with 8 positions matching TRBD1. After removal of 4 bases from V and 0 bases from J, the junction contained 8 bases not matched to a gene. Per germline, CDR1 LNHDA and CDR2 SQIVND (reference sequence). This CDR3 is built from 17 residues. The CDR3 DNA reads TGTGCCAGTAGTACGGGGACAGGCAAACTCTCTGGAAACACCATATATTTT. This encodes CASSTGTGKLSGNTIYF.

The gene calls are TRBV5-5 and TRBJ2-7, with TRBD2 matching over 11 bases. The CDR3 is made up of 14 amino acids. The germline V gene has CDR1 SGHKS and CDR2 YYEKEE (reference sequence). J gave up 1 base and V 5 bases, and 2 bases lay outside the gene matches. The CDR3 sequence: CASRGLAASYEQYF. DNA for the CDR3: TGTGCCAGCAGGGGACTAGCGGCGTCCTACGAGCAGTACTTC.

The rearrangement links TRBV18 to TRBJ1-5, with 7 bases matching TRBD1. Germline CDR1 KGHSH, CDR2 LQKENI. This CDR3 spans 16 amino acids. With V trimmed by 0 bases and J by 6 bases, 8 bases remained unmatched. CDR3 in amino acids: CASSPPEQGRGQPQHF. The DNA for the CDR3 is TGTGCCAGCTCACCACCGGAACAGGGGCGGGGTCAGCCCCAGCATTTT. The whole variable domain, remainder taken from reference TRBV18 and TRBJ1-5, is NAGVMQNPRHLVRRRGQEARLRCSPMKGHSHVYWYRQLPEEGLKFMVYLQKENIIDESGMPKERFSAEFPKEGPSILRIQQVVRGDSAAYFCASSPPEQGRGQPQHFGDGTRLSIL.

The sample holds a few counts of this clone. The chain recombines TRBV19 with TRBJ1-6; D may be TRBD1 (6 bases). Trimming shortened V by 6 bases and J by 5 bases, and 17 bases separated the two germline ends. Germline-derived CDR1 and CDR2 are LNHDA and SQIVND (reference sequence). The CDR3 length is 16 residues. The CDR3 spells CASRSQPGQNNSPLHF. Written as DNA, the CDR3 is TGTGCCAGTAGATCCCAACCGGGACAAAATAATTCACCCCTCCACTTT.

The chain carries TRBV27 and TRBJ2-3; D unclear. CDR3 length: 13 residues. Deletions cut 4 bases from V and 6 bases from J, with 11 bases between. CDR1 is MNHEY and CDR2 is SMNVEV in the germline V gene (reference sequence). The CDR3 spells CASSSLPRDTQYF. CDR3 DNA sequence: TGTGCCAGCAGTTCCCTCCCCCGTGATACGCAGTATTTT.

The CDR3 DNA sequence: TGTGCCAGCAGCTTTAGCGGGGGCCGCCAAGAGACCCAGTACTTC. Protein sequence: CASSFSGGRQETQYF. The chain employs TRBV7-9 and TRBJ2-5, with 9 bases identical to TRBD2. This CDR3 has 15 residues. Germline V CDR1 and CDR2: SEHNR, FQNEAQ (reference sequence). V dropped 3 bases and J dropped 1; count of bases not matched to a gene: 3.

This chain uses TRBV28 with TRBJ1-5, with D possibly being TRBD1 (5 bases). The CDR3 spans 16 residues. Per the germline V gene, CDR1 is MDHEN and CDR2 is SYDVKM. Trimming stripped 6 bases from V and 3 bases from J, with 18 bases between. This CDR3 is CASRTSRVRDNQPQHF. The CDR3 nucleotides are TGTGCCAGCAGAACAAGCAGGGTAAGGGACAATCAGCCCCAGCATTTT.